A single sample is the source of the 9 T cell receptor beta chains below, sequenced in a study of graft-versus-host responses after intestinal transplantation. Their target antigens are unknown. TCRdb's table, derived via immunoSEQ multiplex PCR, lists solely in-frame clones and lacks some. The repertoire holds approximately 100,000 clones, with more than 85% as singletons. This specimen consisted of unstimulated CD4+ T cells sorted from spleen or lymph node cells, obtained before intestinal transplant. The receptors originated from a human donor who received an intestinal transplant.

The J gene is TRBJ1-5, the V gene TRBV28, with D unresolved. CDR1 MDHEN and CDR2 SYDVKM come from the germline V gene. V was clipped by 8 bases and J by 1 base, with 3 bases between them. The CDR3 sequence is 11 residues long. The CDR3 is CASRSNQPQHF. The CDR3 DNA is TGTGCCAGCCGAAGCAATCAGCCCCAGCATTTT.

This sequence joins TRBV4-1 and TRBJ1-3; perhaps TRBD1 as D (5 bases). The CDR3 extends over 16 amino acids. V lost 4 bases, J lost 0 bases, and 13 bases lay in between. From germline, CDR1 is MGHRA and CDR2 YSYEKL. CDR3 bases: TGCGCCAGCAGCCCATTTGACAGCCCCTCTGGAAACACCATATATTTT. Its protein product is CASSPFDSPSGNTIYF.

The chain carries TRBV15 and TRBJ2-5; D may be TRBD2 (6 bases). Trimming cost V 0 bases and J 5 bases, with 19 bases left between them. This CDR3 has 17 residues. Germline V CDR1 and CDR2: LNHNV, YYDKDF (reference sequence). This CDR3 reads CATSRDQGSGGWETQYF. DNA of the CDR3: TGTGCCACCAGCAGAGATCAGGGTAGTGGGGGGTGGGAGACCCAGTACTTC. Full variable domain (outside the CDR3, taken from reference TRBV15 and TRBJ2-5): DAMVIQNPRYQVTQFGKPVTLSCSQTLNHNVMYWYQQKSSQAPKLLFHYYDKDFNNEADTPDNFQSRRPNTSFCFLDIRSPGLGDTAMYLCATSRDQGSGGWETQYFGPGTRLLVL.

This clone appeared a single time. This chain connects TRBV4-1 to TRBJ1-5; 9 bases align to TRBD1. Germline V gene lookup returns CDR1 MGHRA and CDR2 YSYEKL. The CDR3 is 16 residues long. J was trimmed by 3 bases and V by 4 bases; bases with no gene match: 7. The CDR3 bases are TGCGCCAGCAGCCGATCCGGGACAGGGAACAATCAGCCCCAGCATTTT. This translates into CASSRSGTGNNQPQHF.

The rearrangement joins TRBV7-2 to TRBJ1-2; no firm D call. The germline gives CDR1 SGHTA, CDR2 FQGNSA. Trimming removed 5 bases at V and 4 bases at J, with 23 bases between. The CDR3 spans 17 residues. The CDR3 spells CASSMIHGDGKTYGYTF. Here the CDR3 DNA reads TGTGCCAGCAGCATGATTCACGGAGACGGAAAGACCTATGGCTACACCTTC.

The chain joins TRBV7-6 to TRBJ1-2, with TRBD1 identical over 7 bases. This CDR3 has 22 residues. CDR1 is SGHVS and CDR2 is FNYEAQ in the germline V gene. The J segment lost 6 bases and the V segment lost 4 bases, leaving 32 bases of the junction unmatched. The CDR3 region is CASSSRSTGNIWFRGIRDGYTF. For the CDR3, the DNA is TGTGCCAGCAGCTCCCGATCGACAGGGAACATCTGGTTTCGAGGGATACGGGATGGCTACACCTTC.

The V call is TRBV30, the J call TRBJ2-7; TRBD1 might be the D (5 bases). The germline V gene encodes CDR1 GTSNPN and CDR2 SVGIG (reference sequence). The V gene lost 4 bases and the J gene lost 2 bases, with 9 bases spanning the gap. This CDR3 contains 12 residues. CDR3 protein: CAWNRITYEQYF. In DNA form, the CDR3 reads TGTGCCTGGAACAGGATTACCTACGAGCAGTACTTC.

The chain recombines TRBV10-3 with TRBJ1-2, with D perhaps TRBD1 (5 bases). CDR3 length: 12 residues. CDR1 and CDR2 (germline): ENHRY, SYGVKD. V was shortened by 11 bases and J by 8 bases, with 18 bases between the two germline ends. CDR3 nucleotide sequence: TGTGCCGTAAGAGGGACTAATCGAGGCTACACCTTC. It specifies CAVRGTNRGYTF.

V gene TRBV11-3 combines with J gene TRBJ2-7, with D unclear. CDR3 length: 13 amino acids. The V gene's germline CDR1 is SGHNT and CDR2 YENEEA. V lost 7 bases and J 4 bases, leaving 14 bases between the germline ends. The CDR3, as DNA: TGTGCCAGCACCCACCGATTTACTTACGAGCAGTACTTC. It is translated as CASTHRFTYEQYF.